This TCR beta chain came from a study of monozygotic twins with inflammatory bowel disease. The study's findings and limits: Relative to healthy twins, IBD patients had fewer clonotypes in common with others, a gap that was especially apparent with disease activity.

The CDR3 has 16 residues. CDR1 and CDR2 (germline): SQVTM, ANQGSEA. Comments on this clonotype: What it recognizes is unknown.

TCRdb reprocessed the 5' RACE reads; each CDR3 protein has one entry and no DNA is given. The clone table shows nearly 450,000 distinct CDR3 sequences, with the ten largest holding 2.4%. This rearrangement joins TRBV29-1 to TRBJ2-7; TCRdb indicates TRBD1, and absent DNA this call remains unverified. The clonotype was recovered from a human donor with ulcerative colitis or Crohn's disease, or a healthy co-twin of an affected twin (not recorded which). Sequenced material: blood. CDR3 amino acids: CSVVSLGLKGDYEQYF.